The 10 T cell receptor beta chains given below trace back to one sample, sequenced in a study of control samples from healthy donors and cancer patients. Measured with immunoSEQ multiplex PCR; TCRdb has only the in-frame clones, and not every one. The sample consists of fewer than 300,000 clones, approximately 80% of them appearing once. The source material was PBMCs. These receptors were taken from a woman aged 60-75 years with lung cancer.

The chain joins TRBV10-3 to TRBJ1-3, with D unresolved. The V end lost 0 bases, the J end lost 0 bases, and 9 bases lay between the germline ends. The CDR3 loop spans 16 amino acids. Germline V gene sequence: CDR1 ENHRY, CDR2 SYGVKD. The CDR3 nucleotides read TGTGCCATCAGTGAGTCAGGAGGGAACTCTGGAAACACCATATATTTT. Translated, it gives CAISESGGNSGNTIYF.

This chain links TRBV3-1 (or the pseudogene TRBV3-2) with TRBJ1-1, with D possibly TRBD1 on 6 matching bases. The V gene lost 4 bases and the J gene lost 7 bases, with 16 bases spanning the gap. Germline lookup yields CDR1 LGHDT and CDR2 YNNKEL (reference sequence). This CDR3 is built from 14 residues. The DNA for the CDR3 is TGTGCCAGCAGCCGGGATCAGGGGCATCTTGAAGCTTTCTTT. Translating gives CASSRDQGHLEAFF.

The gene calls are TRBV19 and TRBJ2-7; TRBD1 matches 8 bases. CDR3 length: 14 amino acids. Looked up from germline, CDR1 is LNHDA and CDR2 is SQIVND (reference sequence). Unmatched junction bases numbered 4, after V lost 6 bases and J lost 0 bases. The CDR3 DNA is TGTGCCAGTAGGCCGGGACAGGACTCCTACGAGCAGTACTTC. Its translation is CASRPGQDSYEQYF.

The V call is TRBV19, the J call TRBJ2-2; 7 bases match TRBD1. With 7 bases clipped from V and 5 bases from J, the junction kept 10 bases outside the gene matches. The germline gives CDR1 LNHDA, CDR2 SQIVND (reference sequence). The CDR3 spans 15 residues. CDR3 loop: CASTPGQARTGELFF. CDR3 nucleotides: TGTGCCAGTACCCCCGGACAGGCCAGGACCGGGGAGCTGTTTTTT.

The CDR3 loop reads CASSPLLQGVRSPLHF. In DNA, the CDR3 is TGTGCCAGCAGCCCATTATTACAGGGTGTTCGTTCACCCCTCCACTTT. The chain combines TRBV11-2 with TRBJ1-6; possible D gene TRBD1, 6 bases. Germline V lookup: CDR1 SGHAT, CDR2 FQNNGV. The CDR3 totals 16 residues. Trimming left V 5 bases short and J 9 bases short, with 20 bases between.

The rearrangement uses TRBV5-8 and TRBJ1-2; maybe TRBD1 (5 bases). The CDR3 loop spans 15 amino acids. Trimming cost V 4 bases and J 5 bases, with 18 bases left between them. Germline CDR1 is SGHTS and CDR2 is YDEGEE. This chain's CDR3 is CASSLGLGAGYGYTF. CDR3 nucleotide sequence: TGTGCCAGCAGCCTGGGACTGGGTGCCGGGTATGGCTACACCTTC.

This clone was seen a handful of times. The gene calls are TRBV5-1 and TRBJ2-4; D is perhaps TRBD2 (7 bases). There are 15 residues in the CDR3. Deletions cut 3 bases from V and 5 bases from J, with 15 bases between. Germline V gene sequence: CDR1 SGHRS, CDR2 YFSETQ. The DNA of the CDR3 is TGCGCCAGCAGCTCCAGTGGGGGGGGCCAAAACATTCAGTACTTC. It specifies CASSSSGGGQNIQYF.

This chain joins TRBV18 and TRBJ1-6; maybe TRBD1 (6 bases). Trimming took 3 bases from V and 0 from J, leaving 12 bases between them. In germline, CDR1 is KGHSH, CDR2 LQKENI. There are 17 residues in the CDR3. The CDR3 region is CASSPRDISSYNSPLHF. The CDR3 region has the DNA TGTGCCAGCTCACCTCGGGACATCAGCTCCTATAATTCACCCCTCCACTTT.

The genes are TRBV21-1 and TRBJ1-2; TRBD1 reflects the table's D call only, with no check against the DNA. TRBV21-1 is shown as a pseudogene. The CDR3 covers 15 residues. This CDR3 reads CASSPGTGRGNGYTF. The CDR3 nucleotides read TGTGCCAGCAGCCCAGGAACCGGCAGGGGCAATGGCTACACCTTC.

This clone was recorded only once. CDR3 amino acids: CASSPNLVAGDLNEQFF. The CDR3, as DNA: TGCGCCAGCAGCCCCAATCTGGTGGCCGGAGACCTCAATGAGCAGTTCTTC. The V and J genes are TRBV5-1 and TRBJ2-1; D uncertain. The ends were cut back, 4 bases at V and 6 bases at J, with 23 bases in the middle. In germline, CDR1 is SGHRS, CDR2 YFSETQ. The CDR3 length is 17 residues. Drawing the rest from reference TRBV5-1 and TRBJ2-1, the complete variable domain is KAGVTQTPRYLIKTRGQQVTLSCSPISGHRSVSWYQQTPGQGLQFLFEYFSETQRNKGNFPGRFSGRQFSNSRSEMNVSTLELGDSALYLCASSPNLVAGDLNEQFFGPGTRLTVL.